This paragraph covers one TCR beta chain sequence. Sequenced by immunoSEQ multiplex PCR; TCRdb stores in-frame clones only, minus some. The table includes hundreds of thousands of clones, more than 75% detected once. The CDR3 totals 15 residues. Looked up from germline, CDR1 is SGHTA and CDR2 is FQGNSA. J lost 7 bases, V lost 0 bases, and 4 bases had no gene match. The data are from a study of shared T cell receptors in the human thymus. The same data also went into a second study, on human thymus T cells.

The sequence was collected from a boy under two years old with a congenital heart defect. The J gene is TRBJ2-7, the V gene TRBV7-2; 12 bases are a match to TRBD2. Sequences were obtained from thymocytes. CDR3 DNA sequence: TGTGCCAGCAGCTTAGCTGGACTAGCGGGACAGGAGCAGTACTTC. Its protein is CASSLAGLAGQEQYF. Full variable domain (remainder filled in from reference TRBV7-2 and TRBJ2-7): GAGVSQSPSNKVTEKGKDVELRCDPISGHTALYWYRQSLGQGLEFLIYFQGNSAPDKSGLPSDRFSAERTGGSVSTLTIQRTQQEDSAVYLCASSLAGLAGQEQYFGPGTRLTVT.